Following are 10 T cell receptor beta chains from one sample sequenced in a study of T cells in Graves' hyperthyroidism and ophthalmopathy. It was RNA transcripts that yielded the amplified TCR beta CDR3 regions. The primer set for the first-round RT-PCR of the TCR CDR3 was HTBI. TCRdb analysed the multiplex PCR reads with MiXCR anew, one entry per CDR3 protein. The profile shows around 700,000 distinct CDR3 sequences, roughly 32% of them singletons. The sample taken for sequencing was blood. The receptors stem from a woman aged 40-49 years with Graves' hyperthyroidism.

For this clonotype: The junction differs from germline at one of its ends, possibly a read error. V is TRBV10-3 and J is TRBJ2-2, with 7 nucleotides matching TRBD2. The CDR3 contains 18 residues. Germline V CDR1 and CDR2: ENHRY, SYGVKD. The CDR3 nucleotides read TGTGCCAGCAGTTACCGTCCGTTGCGCGGGAGAGGAGGCGGGGAGCTGTTTTTT. It yields the protein CASSYRPLRGRGGGELFF.

This clonotype was observed a few times. A much larger clonotype is one base distant, so this may be a read error. The chain joins TRBV10-3 to TRBJ2-7; D is possibly TRBD1 (5 bases). Trimming pared 10 bases from V and 2 bases from J, leaving 15 bases between. The CDR3 spans 13 residues. Germline CDR1 reads ENHRY; CDR2 reads SYGVKD. This CDR3 is CASSYGHPYEQYF. DNA for the CDR3: TGTGCCAGCAGCTATGGACACCCCTACGAGCAGTACTTC.

The chain joins TRBV10-1 to TRBJ1-1; D gene ambiguous. This CDR3 has 16 residues. CDR1 is WNHNN and CDR2 is SYGVQD in the germline V gene (reference sequence). Deletions cut 10 bases from V and 2 bases from J, with 23 bases between. This CDR3 reads CAMKRAQMGANTEAFF. For the CDR3, the DNA is TGCGCCATGAAGAGGGCCCAGATGGGAGCAAACACTGAAGCTTTCTTT.

This clonotype was seen repeatedly, ten times or more. This rearrangement joins TRBV2 to TRBJ1-6; D uncertain. V was shortened by 6 bases and J by 10 bases, with 16 bases between the two germline ends. Germline V lookup: CDR1 SNHLY, CDR2 FYNNEI. This CDR3 contains 14 residues. The CDR3 region has the DNA TGTGCCAGCAGCTACCCCCTTCCAAAGTCACCCCTCCACTTT. Translated: CASSYPLPKSPLHF.

The chain couples TRBV29-1 to TRBJ2-7; 8 bases map to TRBD1. J gave up 2 bases and V 6 bases, and 3 bases lay outside the gene matches. Germline V gene lookup returns CDR1 SQVTM and CDR2 ANQGSEA. The CDR3 has 12 amino acids. Here the CDR3 reads CSVGQAAYEQYF. The CDR3 coding sequence is TGCAGCGTGGGACAGGCTGCCTACGAGCAGTACTTC.

This clonotype has only a few counts. The chain employs TRBV2 and TRBJ1-1; TRBD1 is a possible D gene (5 bases). The CDR3 spans 15 residues. Looked up from germline, CDR1 is SNHLY and CDR2 is FYNNEI. Trimming removed 5 bases from V and 1 base from J, with 14 bases in between. CDR3 region: CASSYSVGRNTEAFF. The CDR3 DNA follows: TGTGCCAGCAGTTACTCGGTGGGACGGAACACTGAAGCTTTCTTT.

This clonotype was detected only once. This chain links TRBV20-1 with TRBJ2-3, with D tentatively TRBD1 or TRBD2 (5 bases each). The CDR3 has 13 residues. Per the germline V gene, CDR1 is DFQATT and CDR2 is SNEGSKA (reference sequence). Trimming cost V 3 bases and J 0 bases, with 7 bases left between them. CDR3 nucleotides: TGCAGTGCTAGGGGGGTTAGCACAGATACGCAGTATTTT. This sequence encodes CSARGVSTDTQYF.

This clonotype was seen more than once but under ten times. The rearrangement joins TRBV4-1 to TRBJ1-2; unclear D gene. Per germline, CDR1 MGHRA and CDR2 YSYEKL. This CDR3 has 14 amino acids. With 1 base removed from V and 4 bases from J, the gap between germline ends came to 10 bases. CDR3 nucleotides: TGCGCCAGCAGCCAAGTCCCGCGGACCTATGGCTACACCTTC. Residues: CASSQVPRTYGYTF.

The V and J genes are TRBV30 and TRBJ2-5, with TRBD1 as a possible D gene (6 bases). CDR1 GTSNPN and CDR2 SVGIG come from the germline V gene (reference sequence). Trimming removed 2 bases at V and 5 bases at J, with 21 bases between. The CDR3 length is 16 residues. The DNA for the CDR3 is TGTGCCTGGAGTAAGGCTCCGAGGGAGAGGGGGGAGACCCAGTACTTC. It is translated as CAWSKAPRERGETQYF.

This clonotype was found many times. The chain carries TRBV29-1 and TRBJ1-5; 8 positions agree with TRBD1. V lost 4 bases and J lost 5; bases outside the gene matches: 7. CDR3 size: 14 residues. Germline V gene sequence: CDR1 SQVTM, CDR2 ANQGSEA. The DNA of the CDR3 is TGCAGCGTTGCGGACAGGGAGGTCGATCAGCCCCAGCATTTT. Its translation is CSVADREVDQPQHF.